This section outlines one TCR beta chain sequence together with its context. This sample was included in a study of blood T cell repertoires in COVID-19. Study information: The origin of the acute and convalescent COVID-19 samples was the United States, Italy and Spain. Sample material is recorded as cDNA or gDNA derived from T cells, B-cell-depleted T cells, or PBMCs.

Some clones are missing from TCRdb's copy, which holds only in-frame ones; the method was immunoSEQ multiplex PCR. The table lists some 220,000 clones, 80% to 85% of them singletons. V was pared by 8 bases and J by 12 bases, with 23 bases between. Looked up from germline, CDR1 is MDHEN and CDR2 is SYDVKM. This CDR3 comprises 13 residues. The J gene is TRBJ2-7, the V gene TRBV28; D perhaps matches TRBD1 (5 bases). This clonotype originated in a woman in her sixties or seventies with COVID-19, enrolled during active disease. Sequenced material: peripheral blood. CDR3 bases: TGTGCCAGCCCCTTAGGGGTCGGCTACCAGCCGTACTTC. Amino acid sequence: CASPLGVGYQPYF.